This TCR beta chain was retrieved from a study of T cells in Graves' hyperthyroidism and ophthalmopathy. Study information: Specimen type is peripheral blood, collected at initial diagnosis prior to any treatment.

TCR beta CDR3 regions were amplified from RNA transcripts. Initially, a first-round RT-PCR of the TCR CDR3 employed the HTBI primer set. TCRdb redid the calling of the multiplex PCR reads with MiXCR, one entry per CDR3 protein. This repertoire shows hundreds of thousands of distinct CDR3 sequences, around a sixth found once; its top ten account for around 14%. The CDR3 totals 15 residues. Trimming left V 6 bases short and J 0 bases short, with 12 bases between. The PBMCs were sourced from fresh peripheral blood (around 9.3 ml). J is TRBJ2-1 and V is TRBV12-3 or TRBV12-4, with D perhaps TRBD1 (6 bases). Sequenced sample: blood. The sequence was collected from a woman younger than 35 with Graves' hyperthyroidism. CDR3 sequence (DNA): TGTGCCAGCAGAACCGGACAGAACTCCTACAATGAGCAGTTCTTC. It is translated as CASRTGQNSYNEQFF.